This T cell receptor (beta chain) was found in a study of human thymus T cells. Generated by immunoSEQ multiplex PCR, the TCRdb table keeps only in-frame clones and is missing some. The repertoire holds about 130,000 clones, with about 93% as singletons. As for this clone: Its cognate antigen is unknown.

Thymus pieces cut out during corrective heart surgery were the tissue that was used. Donors were healthy Finnish babies undergoing corrective operations for congenital heart defects. Looked up from germline, CDR1 is MDHEN and CDR2 is SYDVKM. Trimming shortened V by 6 bases and J by 4 bases, and 24 bases separated the two germline ends. The CDR3 is 17 amino acids. General observations from the study: Related research described strongly overlapping thymic repertoires in unrelated people. Apparent bias marked the V and J gene usage of thymic and blood repertoires.

The chain carries TRBV28 and TRBJ1-1; D unresolved. The sequenced material came from thymus tissue. This clonotype was sampled from a boy in the first two years of life with a congenital heart defect but otherwise immunologically healthy. In DNA form, the CDR3 reads TGTGCCAGCAGAGCTCCGATACGAGGAGGAAGCGCCACTGAAGCTTTCTTT. Amino acid sequence: CASRAPIRGGSATEAFF.